The source of this T cell receptor (beta chain) is a study of blood T cell repertoires in COVID-19. Overall study context: Specimens from acute and convalescent COVID-19 originated in the United States, Italy and Spain. Sources were T cells, B-cell-depleted T cells, or PBMCs; the material itself was cDNA or gDNA.

This CDR3 spans 13 amino acids. V dropped 6 bases and J dropped 4; count of bases not matched to a gene: 6. Germline V gene lookup returns CDR1 MNHEY and CDR2 SVGAGI. Original data processing: Amplification of reference gene primers was used by the study to estimate nucleated cell counts. Only in-frame clones appear in the TCRdb table, and some are missing; sequencing was by immunoSEQ multiplex PCR. From that table come the V and J calls and clone size; the DNA was used to work out D and trimming. The sample consists of around 160,000 clones, around 84% of them appearing once. This TCR came from a man aged 60 to 69 with active or convalescent COVID-19. The material sequenced was peripheral blood. The rearrangement uses TRBV6-5 and TRBJ2-7; 7 positions agree with TRBD1. The DNA of the CDR3 is TGTGCCAGCAGCAGGGACAGACAGTACGAGCAGTACTTC. Its translation is CASSRDRQYEQYF.